This is a list of T cell receptor beta chains from one sample in a study of shared clonotypes between healthy human individuals. TCRdb keeps only in-frame clones here, not all; method: immunoSEQ multiplex PCR. The data show about 2.3 million clones, with more than 80% seen just once and around 0.4% held by the top ten. Sequencing used naive CD4+ T cells from PBMCs. The source of these receptors is a man between 18 and 35 years old in good health. Some clones in this sample may be carry-over from other donors' samples. Each CDR3 is given with its conserved first and last residue. Each record gives: J gene, CDR3 length, V gene, CDR3 protein.

J gene: TRBJ2-7
CDR3 length: 15
V gene: TRBV7-2
CDR3 protein: CASSSRTGVTYEQYF

J gene: TRBJ2-3
CDR3 length: 16
V gene: TRBV4-1
CDR3 protein: CASSQFVGTSTDTQYF

J gene: TRBJ2-3
CDR3 length: 13
V gene: TRBV6-5
CDR3 protein: CASKAQGGNTQYF

J gene: TRBJ2-7
CDR3 length: 14
V gene: TRBV18
CDR3 protein: CASSPGHSSYEQYF

J gene: TRBJ1-2
CDR3 length: 11
V gene: TRBV20-1
CDR3 protein: CSARGVNGYTF

J gene: TRBJ1-5
CDR3 length: 13
V gene: TRBV6-6
CDR3 protein: CASDDRVNQPQHF

J gene: TRBJ2-2
CDR3 length: 15
V gene: TRBV4-1
CDR3 protein: CASSQGGDRTGELFF

J gene: TRBJ2-7
CDR3 length: 12
V gene: TRBV28
CDR3 protein: CASRSGVYEQYF

J gene: TRBJ1-1
CDR3 length: 16
V gene: TRBV2
CDR3 protein: CASSVSPPLSKAEAFF

J gene: TRBJ1-5
CDR3 length: 13
V gene: TRBV5-1
CDR3 protein: CASSLAPNQPQHF

J gene: TRBJ1-6
CDR3 length: 16
V gene: TRBV4-3
CDR3 protein: CASSQLFGSLDSPLHF

J gene: TRBJ2-5
CDR3 length: 14
V gene: TRBV6-5
CDR3 protein: CASSYSGTGETQYF

J gene: TRBJ2-7
CDR3 length: 12
V gene: TRBV5-4
CDR3 protein: CASSRGQDGRSF

J gene: TRBJ2-5
CDR3 length: 16
V gene: TRBV5-1
CDR3 protein: CASSNGRGFGQETQYF

J gene: TRBJ1-1
CDR3 length: 14
V gene: TRBV7-3
CDR3 protein: CASSLQAGDTEAFF

J gene: TRBJ2-7
CDR3 length: 14
V gene: TRBV10-3
CDR3 protein: CAISEEAGELAGPF

J gene: TRBJ2-1
CDR3 length: 18
V gene: TRBV4-2
CDR3 protein: CASSQDRASGGSYNEQFF

J gene: TRBJ1-4
CDR3 length: 15
V gene: TRBV5-1
CDR3 protein: CASSLEGPYNEKLFF

J gene: TRBJ1-5
CDR3 length: 14
V gene: TRBV27
CDR3 protein: CASSLGHSNQPQHF

J gene: TRBJ1-2
CDR3 length: 15
V gene: TRBV9
CDR3 protein: CASSVAGQGSAGYTF

J gene: TRBJ1-3
CDR3 length: 17
V gene: TRBV10-2
CDR3 protein: CATRSTGAATSGNTIYF

J gene: TRBJ2-7
CDR3 length: 14
V gene: TRBV2
CDR3 protein: CASSEGWQGYEQYF

J gene: TRBJ2-5
CDR3 length: 14
V gene: TRBV18
CDR3 protein: CASSPGWQGETQYF

J gene: TRBJ1-5
CDR3 length: 16
V gene: TRBV19
CDR3 protein: CASSERDRGPRDPQHF

J gene: TRBJ1-3
CDR3 length: 17
V gene: TRBV5-1
CDR3 protein: CASSLVPRANSGNTIYF

J gene: TRBJ2-1
CDR3 length: 17
V gene: TRBV9
CDR3 protein: CASSTPPRGRTYNEQFF

J gene: TRBJ2-1
CDR3 length: 13
V gene: TRBV4-3
CDR3 protein: CASSRRSYNEQFF

J gene: TRBJ2-7
CDR3 length: 14
V gene: TRBV28
CDR3 protein: CASSFGTYLGEQYF

J gene: TRBJ2-3
CDR3 length: 14
V gene: TRBV9
CDR3 protein: CASSVKGATDTQYF

J gene: TRBJ2-1
CDR3 length: 16
V gene: TRBV11-2
CDR3 protein: CASSSLRQGWYNEQFF

J gene: TRBJ2-1
CDR3 length: 14
V gene: TRBV19
CDR3 protein: CASSIVRTHNEQFF

J gene: TRBJ2-2
CDR3 length: 14
V gene: TRBV27
CDR3 protein: CASSYGWHTGELFF

J gene: TRBJ1-3
CDR3 length: 12
V gene: TRBV6-5
CDR3 protein: CASSSTGHTIYF

J gene: TRBJ2-2
CDR3 length: 15
V gene: TRBV7-2
CDR3 protein: CASSLRGQNTGELFF

J gene: TRBJ2-7
CDR3 length: 16
V gene: TRBV9
CDR3 protein: CASSVELAGGRYEQYF

J gene: TRBJ2-7
CDR3 length: 12
V gene: TRBV10-1
CDR3 protein: CASSPGRYEQYF

J gene: TRBJ2-5
CDR3 length: 15
V gene: TRBV7-9
CDR3 protein: CASSLASGSRETQYF

J gene: TRBJ2-2
CDR3 length: 17
V gene: TRBV5-1
CDR3 protein: CASSPGASGDHTGELFF

J gene: TRBJ2-2
CDR3 length: 14
V gene: TRBV30
CDR3 protein: CAWDGTPNTGELFF

J gene: TRBJ2-5
CDR3 length: 14
V gene: TRBV9
CDR3 protein: CASSRTSGQETQYF

J gene: TRBJ1-1
CDR3 length: 14
V gene: TRBV7-2
CDR3 protein: CASSPTESRTEAFF

J gene: TRBJ2-5
CDR3 length: 14
V gene: TRBV7-9
CDR3 protein: CASSLAVDAPTQYF

J gene: TRBJ2-7
CDR3 length: 16
V gene: TRBV5-1
CDR3 protein: CASSTGTSGRAREQYF

J gene: TRBJ2-7
CDR3 length: 14
V gene: TRBV7-2
CDR3 protein: CASSFLGWGGEQYF

J gene: TRBJ1-1
CDR3 length: 13
V gene: TRBV28
CDR3 protein: CASRNPGTYEAFF

J gene: TRBJ1-1
CDR3 length: 14
V gene: TRBV7-9
CDR3 protein: CASSLPRLNTEAFF

J gene: TRBJ2-7
CDR3 length: 15
V gene: TRBV5-1
CDR3 protein: CASSTGPDPHYEQYF

J gene: TRBJ1-2
CDR3 length: 15
V gene: TRBV4-3
CDR3 protein: CASSQEPGASYGYTF

J gene: TRBJ2-1
CDR3 length: 14
V gene: TRBV29-1
CDR3 protein: CSVDRQGRWGEQFF

J gene: TRBJ2-7
CDR3 length: 15
V gene: TRBV5-1
CDR3 protein: CASSSGGGLRYEQYF

J gene: TRBJ1-2
CDR3 length: 12
V gene: TRBV6-5
CDR3 protein: CASSPRGGGYTF

J gene: TRBJ1-1
CDR3 length: 14
V gene: TRBV11-2
CDR3 protein: CASSFQGEGTEAFF

J gene: TRBJ1-5
CDR3 length: 16
V gene: TRBV30
CDR3 protein: CAWSVFGGLSNQPQHF

J gene: TRBJ1-3
CDR3 length: 15
V gene: TRBV5-6
CDR3 protein: CASSLGQASGNTIYF

J gene: TRBJ1-5
CDR3 length: 12
V gene: TRBV21-1
CDR3 protein: CASIQHILAQHF